This T cell receptor beta chain stems from a study of T cell repertoires in cytomegalovirus infection (dated by TCRdb to 2018 to 2020). A note on the overall study: Donor HLA type was relevant to the analysis, because carriage of CMV infection together with the matching HLA type was indicated by public TCR beta signatures.

Clipping removes 1 base from V and 5 bases from J, with 7 as the unmatched junction base count. The CDR3 goes from the cysteine to the phenylalanine over 15 residues. Left in the record is the CDR3 DNA by itself, 45 bases read in frame from the first base. The germline V gene gives CDR1 as SGHDN and CDR2 as FVKESK. This clonotype was seen only a few times. The specificity of this receptor is unknown. Base quality data are lacking; no much larger clone is found one base away. TCRdb records Illumina HiSeq 1500 as the sequencer. The raw public data were reprocessed by TCRdb itself: fastp quality trimming at Q25, MiXCR clonotype calling, in-frame beta chains only. Entries are consolidated by CDR3 protein sequence, retaining the most common genes and DNA. Across this sample there are 200,000 to 300,000 distinct CDR3 sequences, with roughly 12% seen only once. The ten largest clones capture under 2% of the sample.

What the work shows at the level of the full study, not this receptor alone: In the ex vivo response, HLA-C-restricted CMV-specific TCR beta clonotypes were dominant, and in two of eight donors the single most frequent clonotype came from this HLA-C-restricted group. In both this cohort and an independent cohort of approximately 350 donors, the cumulative frequency of public TCR beta family members distinguished carriers of CMV infection plus the relevant HLA type.

Sample: PBMCs. This TCR came from a human donor in good health (CMV status not recorded). Some clones in this sample may be carry-over from other donors' samples. The rearrangement joined TRBV14 to TRBJ2-7, and 8 junction bases match TRBD2. The CDR3 amino acid sequence is: CASSQVLAGGDEQYF. The DNA reads as follows: TGTGCCAGCAGCCAAGTTCTGGCGGGAGGCGACGAGCAGTACTTC. The reference TRBV14 and TRBJ2-7 proteins fill in what lies around the CDR3, so the full variable domain reads EAGVTQFPSHSVIEKGQTVTLRCDPISGHDNLYWYRRVMGKEIKFLLHFVKESKQDESGMPNNRFLAERTGGTYSTLKVQPAELEDSGVYFCASSQVLAGGDEQYFGPGTRLTVT.